One sample yielded the 5 T cell receptor beta chains listed below, sequenced in a study of graft-versus-host responses after intestinal transplantation. Measured with immunoSEQ multiplex PCR; TCRdb has only the in-frame clones, and not every one. The table lists roughly 69,000 clones, around nine tenths of them singletons. Sequenced here: bone marrow, sampled around 730 days after intestinal transplantation. The origin of the receptors is a human patient who received an intestinal transplant, so some T cells may come from the graft donor.

The rearrangement joins TRBV30 to TRBJ2-7, with D tentatively TRBD1 (6 bases). CDR1 GTSNPN and CDR2 SVGIG come from the germline V gene (reference sequence). CDR3 length: 11 residues. Between the trimmed V and J ends, which lost 1 base and 8 bases, there was a span of 9 bases. The CDR3 DNA reads TGTGCCTGGAGTGGAGGGACAAAGCAGTACTTC. This encodes CAWSGGTKQYF.

The chain links TRBV7-2 to TRBJ2-1; D unclear. V lost 6 bases to trimming and J lost 8 bases, with 8 bases between them. Germline values: CDR1 SGHTA, CDR2 FQGNSA. The CDR3 is made up of 11 amino acids. CDR3 DNA: TGTGCCAGCAGTCTAGACCATGAGCAGTTCTTC. Translation: CASSLDHEQFF.

On this clone: Other nucleotide sequences from this sample produce the same CDR3. The rearrangement uses TRBV6-5 and TRBJ1-1; 8 positions match TRBD1. The trim removed 3 bases at V and 4 bases at J, leaving 4 bases unmatched. Germline CDR1 MNHEY, CDR2 SVGAGI. The length of the CDR3 is 14 residues. CDR3 residues: CASSYGQGGTEAFF. DNA of the CDR3: TGTGCCAGCAGTTATGGACAGGGTGGCACTGAAGCTTTCTTT.

The chain is built from TRBV4-1 and TRBJ1-2, with D possibly matching TRBD1 (6 bases). V was cut by 0 bases and J by 2 bases, with 25 bases left in between. CDR3 length: 20 amino acids. Germline V lookup: CDR1 MGHRA, CDR2 YSYEKL. CDR3 DNA: TGCGCCAGCAGCCAAGACGCGAGAGAGGGGCAGGGGAATATAAACTATGGCTACACCTTC. Its translation: CASSQDAREGQGNINYGYTF.

The chain combines TRBV30 with TRBJ2-1; D is uncertain. Germline CDR1 is GTSNPN and CDR2 is SVGIG (reference sequence). V was clipped by 0 bases and J by 9 bases, with 9 bases between them. The CDR3 runs 12 residues. The CDR3, as DNA: TGTGCCTGGAGTGTACGTGGCTCTGAGCAGTTCTTC. Its translation: CAWSVRGSEQFF. Using reference TRBV30 and TRBJ2-1 for the parts outside the CDR3, the full variable domain is SQTIHQWPATLVQPVGSPLSLECTVEGTSNPNLYWYRQAAGRGLQLLFYSVGIGQISSEVPQNLSASRPQDRQFILSSKKLLLSDSGFYLCAWSVRGSEQFFGPGTRLTVL.